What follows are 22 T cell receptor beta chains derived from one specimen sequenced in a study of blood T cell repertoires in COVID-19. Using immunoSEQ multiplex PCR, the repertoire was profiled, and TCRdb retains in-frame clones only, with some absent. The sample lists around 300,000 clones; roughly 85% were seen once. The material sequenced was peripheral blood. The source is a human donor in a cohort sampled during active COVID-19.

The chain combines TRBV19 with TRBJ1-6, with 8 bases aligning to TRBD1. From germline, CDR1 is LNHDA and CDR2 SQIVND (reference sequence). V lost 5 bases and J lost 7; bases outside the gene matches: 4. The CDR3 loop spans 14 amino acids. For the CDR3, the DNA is TGTGCCAGTAGTCACGGACAGGGCAATTCACCCCTCCACTTT. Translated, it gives CASSHGQGNSPLHF.

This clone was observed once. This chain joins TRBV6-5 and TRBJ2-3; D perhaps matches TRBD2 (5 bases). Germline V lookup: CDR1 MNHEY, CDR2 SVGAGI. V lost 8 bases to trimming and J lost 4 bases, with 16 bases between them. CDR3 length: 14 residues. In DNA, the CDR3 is TGTGCCAGCGGTCGGTATGCGAGGGCAGATACGCAGTATTTT. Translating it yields CASGRYARADTQYF.

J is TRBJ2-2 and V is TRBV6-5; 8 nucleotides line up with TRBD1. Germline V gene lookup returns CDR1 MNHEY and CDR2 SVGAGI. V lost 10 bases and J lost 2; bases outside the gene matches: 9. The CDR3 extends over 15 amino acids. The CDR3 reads CATWTGWSNTGELFF. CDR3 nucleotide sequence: TGTGCCACCTGGACAGGGTGGAGTAACACCGGGGAGCTGTTTTTT.

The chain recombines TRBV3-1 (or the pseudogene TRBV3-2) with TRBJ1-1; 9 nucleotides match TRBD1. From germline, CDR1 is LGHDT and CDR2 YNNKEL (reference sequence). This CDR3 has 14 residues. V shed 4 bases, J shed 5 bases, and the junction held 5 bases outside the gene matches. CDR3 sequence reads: CASSPGQGYTEAFF. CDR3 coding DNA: TGTGCCAGCAGCCCGGGACAGGGTTATACTGAAGCTTTCTTT.

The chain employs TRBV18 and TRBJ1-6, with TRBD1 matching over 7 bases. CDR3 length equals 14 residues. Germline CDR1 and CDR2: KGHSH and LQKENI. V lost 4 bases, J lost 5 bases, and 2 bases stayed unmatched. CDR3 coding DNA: TGTGCCAGCTCACTGGGACAGAATAATTCACCCCTCCACTTT. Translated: CASSLGQNNSPLHF.

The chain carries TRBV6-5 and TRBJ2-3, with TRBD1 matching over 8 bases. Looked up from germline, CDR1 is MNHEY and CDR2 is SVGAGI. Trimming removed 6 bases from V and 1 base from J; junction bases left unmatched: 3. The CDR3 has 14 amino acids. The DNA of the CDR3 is TGTGCCAGCAGGGAGGGACAGGGCACAGATACGCAGTATTTT. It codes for CASREGQGTDTQYF.

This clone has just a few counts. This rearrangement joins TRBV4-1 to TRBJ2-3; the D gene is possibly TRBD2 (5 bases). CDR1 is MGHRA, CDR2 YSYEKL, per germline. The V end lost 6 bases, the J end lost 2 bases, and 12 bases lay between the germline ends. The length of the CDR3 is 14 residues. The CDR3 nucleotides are TGCGCCAGCAGTGGTGCGGGTTACACAGATACGCAGTATTTT. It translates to CASSGAGYTDTQYF.

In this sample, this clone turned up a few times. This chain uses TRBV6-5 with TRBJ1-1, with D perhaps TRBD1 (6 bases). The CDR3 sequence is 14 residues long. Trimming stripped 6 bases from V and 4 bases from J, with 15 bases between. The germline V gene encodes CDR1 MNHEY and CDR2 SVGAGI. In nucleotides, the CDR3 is TGTGCCAGCAGACCAAGGGGGGAGGGCACTGAAGCTTTCTTT. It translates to CASRPRGEGTEAFF.

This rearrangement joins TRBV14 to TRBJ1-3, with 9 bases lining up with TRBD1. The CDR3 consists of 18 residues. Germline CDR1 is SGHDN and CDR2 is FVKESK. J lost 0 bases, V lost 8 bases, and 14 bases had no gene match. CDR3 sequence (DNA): TGTGCCAGCTCGACAGCGGGACAGGGACGTATCTCTGGAAACACCATATATTTT. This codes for CASSTAGQGRISGNTIYF.

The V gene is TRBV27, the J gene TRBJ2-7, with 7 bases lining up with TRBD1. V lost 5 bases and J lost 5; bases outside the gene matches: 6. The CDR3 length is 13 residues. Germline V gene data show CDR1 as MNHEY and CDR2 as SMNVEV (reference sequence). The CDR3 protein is CASSATGWDEQYF. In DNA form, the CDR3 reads TGTGCCAGCAGTGCGACAGGGTGGGACGAGCAGTACTTC.

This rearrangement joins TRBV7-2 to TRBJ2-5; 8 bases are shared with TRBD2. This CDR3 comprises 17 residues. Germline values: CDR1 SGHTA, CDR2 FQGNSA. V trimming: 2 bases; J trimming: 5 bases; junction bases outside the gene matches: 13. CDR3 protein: CASSLRGSGLALETQYF. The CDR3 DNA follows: TGTGCCAGCAGCTTAAGGGGCAGTGGACTAGCCCTGGAGACCCAGTACTTC.

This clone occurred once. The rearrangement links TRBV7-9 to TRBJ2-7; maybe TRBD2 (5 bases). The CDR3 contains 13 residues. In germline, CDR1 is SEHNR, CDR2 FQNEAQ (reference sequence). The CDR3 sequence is CAIDRESSYEQYF. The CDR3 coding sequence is TGTGCGATAGACCGGGAAAGCTCCTACGAGCAGTACTTC.

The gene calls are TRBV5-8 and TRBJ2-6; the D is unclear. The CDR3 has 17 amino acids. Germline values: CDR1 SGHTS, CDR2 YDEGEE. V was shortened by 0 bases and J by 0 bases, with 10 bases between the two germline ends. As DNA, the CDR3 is TGTGCCAGCAGCTTGGTAAAGTGGAGCTCTGGGGCCAACGTCCTGACTTTC. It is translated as CASSLVKWSSGANVLTF.

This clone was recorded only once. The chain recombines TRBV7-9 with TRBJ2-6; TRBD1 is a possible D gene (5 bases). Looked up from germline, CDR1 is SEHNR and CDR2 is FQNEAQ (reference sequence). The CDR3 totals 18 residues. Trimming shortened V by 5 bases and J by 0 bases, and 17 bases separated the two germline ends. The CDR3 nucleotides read TGTGCCAGCAGCCTAACAGGACCTGTCGGCTCTGGGGCCAACGTCCTGACTTTC. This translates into CASSLTGPVGSGANVLTF.

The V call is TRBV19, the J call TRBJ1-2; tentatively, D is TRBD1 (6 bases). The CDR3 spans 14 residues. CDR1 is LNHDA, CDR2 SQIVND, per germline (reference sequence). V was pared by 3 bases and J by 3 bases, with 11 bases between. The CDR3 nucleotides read TGTGCCAGTAGTATTCTGCCAGGGGACTATGGCTACACCTTC. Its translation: CASSILPGDYGYTF.

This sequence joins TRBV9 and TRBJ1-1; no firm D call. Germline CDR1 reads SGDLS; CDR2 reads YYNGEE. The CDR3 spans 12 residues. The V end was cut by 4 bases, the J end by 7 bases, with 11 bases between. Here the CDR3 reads CASSPLPGEAFF. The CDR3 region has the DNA TGTGCCAGCAGCCCCCTACCTGGTGAAGCTTTCTTT. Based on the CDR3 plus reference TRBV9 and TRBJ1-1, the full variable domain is DSGVTQTPKHLITATGQRVTLRCSPRSGDLSVYWYQQSLDQGLQFLIQYYNGEERAKGNILERFSAQQFPDLHSELNLSSLELGDSALYFCASSPLPGEAFFGQGTRLTVV.

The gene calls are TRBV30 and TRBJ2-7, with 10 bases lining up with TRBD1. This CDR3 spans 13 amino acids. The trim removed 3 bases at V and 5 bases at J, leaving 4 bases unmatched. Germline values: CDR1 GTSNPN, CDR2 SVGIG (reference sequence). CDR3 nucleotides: TGTGCCTGGAGCTTGGACAGGGGGGACGAGCAGTACTTC. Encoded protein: CAWSLDRGDEQYF. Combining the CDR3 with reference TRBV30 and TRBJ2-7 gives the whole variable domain SQTIHQWPATLVQPVGSPLSLECTVEGTSNPNLYWYRQAAGRGLQLLFYSVGIGQISSEVPQNLSASRPQDRQFILSSKKLLLSDSGFYLCAWSLDRGDEQYFGPGTRLTVT.

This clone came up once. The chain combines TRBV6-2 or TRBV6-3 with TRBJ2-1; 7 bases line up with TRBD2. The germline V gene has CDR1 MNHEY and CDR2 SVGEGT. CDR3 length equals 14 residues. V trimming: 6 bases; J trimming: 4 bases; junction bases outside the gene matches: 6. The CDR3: CASSQAGEYNEQFF. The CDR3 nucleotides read TGTGCCAGCAGCCAGGCGGGGGAGTACAATGAGCAGTTCTTC.

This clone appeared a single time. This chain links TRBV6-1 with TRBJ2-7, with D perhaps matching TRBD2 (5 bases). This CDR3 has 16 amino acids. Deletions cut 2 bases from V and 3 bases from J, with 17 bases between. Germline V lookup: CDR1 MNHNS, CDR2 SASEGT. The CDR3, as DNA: TGTGCCAGCAGTGAAATTCATGAGGGTCTGGTCTACGAGCAGTACTTC. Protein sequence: CASSEIHEGLVYEQYF.

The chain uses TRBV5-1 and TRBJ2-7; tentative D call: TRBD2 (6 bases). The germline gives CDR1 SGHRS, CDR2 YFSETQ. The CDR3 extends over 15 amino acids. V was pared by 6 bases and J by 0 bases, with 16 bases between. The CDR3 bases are TGCGCCAGCACCATGGGTAGCGGCCACTCCTACGAGCAGTACTTC. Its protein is CASTMGSGHSYEQYF.

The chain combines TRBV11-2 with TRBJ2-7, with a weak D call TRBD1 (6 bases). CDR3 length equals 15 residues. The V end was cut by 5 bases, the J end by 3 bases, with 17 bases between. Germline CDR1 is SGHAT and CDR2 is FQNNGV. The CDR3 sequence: CASSPPGTPNYEQYF. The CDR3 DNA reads TGTGCCAGCAGCCCACCCGGGACACCCAACTACGAGCAGTACTTC.

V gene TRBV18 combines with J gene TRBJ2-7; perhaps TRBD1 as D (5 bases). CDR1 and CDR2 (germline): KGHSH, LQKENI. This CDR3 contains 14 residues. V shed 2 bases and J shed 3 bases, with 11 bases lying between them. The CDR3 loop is CASSPSLQDYEQYF. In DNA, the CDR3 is TGTGCCAGCTCACCAAGCCTACAGGACTACGAGCAGTACTTC.